These T cell receptor beta chains were read from a single sample in a study of cytomegalovirus exposure and HLA in healthy donors. Here immunoSEQ multiplex PCR was the method, and the copy in TCRdb shows in-frame clones only, minus some. Here the sample spans 80,000 to 95,000 clones, about 73% being singletons. Sequenced: PBMCs. The receptors stem from a woman between 45 and 65 years old in good health and CMV-seropositive. The CDR3 runs from the conserved cysteine through the conserved F or W. A D gene is named only where the DNA matches it firmly. The size of a clone is reported for some rows only, either as once, few or many, or as a class for expanded clones.

CDR3aa,CDR3nt,v_gene,abundance,j_gene,d_gene
CATSREAGRLPGLRQFF,TGTGCCACCAGCAGAGAGGCTGGGAGACTACCGGGACTACGGCAGTTCTTC,TRBV15,-,TRBJ2-1,TRBD2
CAGKDRGTDIQYF,TGTGCCGGAAAGGACAGGGGCACGGACATTCAGTACTTC,TRBV6-5,-,TRBJ2-4,TRBD1
CSVSGGGSNQPQHF,TGCAGCGTTTCCGGAGGCGGTAGCAATCAGCCCCAGCATTTT,TRBV29-1,-,TRBJ1-5,-
CAISESIFREETQYF,TGTGCCATCAGTGAGTCGATTTTTCGGGAAGAGACCCAGTACTTC,TRBV10-3,-,TRBJ2-5,-
CASSLGGLATGELFF,TGTGCCAGCAGCTTAGGGGGACTAGCGACCGGGGAGCTGTTTTTT,TRBV7-2,-,TRBJ2-2,TRBD2
CASSQVGGINGYTF,TGCGCCAGCAGCCAAGTCGGGGGGATCAATGGCTACACCTTC,TRBV4-1,-,TRBJ1-2,-
CASSFQGGRSGANVLTF,TGTGCCAGTAGTTTTCAGGGGGGAAGGTCTGGGGCCAACGTCCTGACTTTC,TRBV19,-,TRBJ2-6,-
CASSLIPAGASSYVFEQYF,TGTGCCAGCAGCTTAATTCCAGCGGGAGCTTCCTCTTACGTTTTCGAGCAGTACTTC,TRBV11-2,-,TRBJ2-7,TRBD2
CSVGAAVGYGYTF,TGCAGCGTTGGGGCCGCAGTGGGCTATGGCTACACCTTC,TRBV29-1,-,TRBJ1-2,-
CSVERTSGSLRYNEQFF,TGCAGCGTTGAACGGACTAGCGGGAGTTTAAGGTACAATGAGCAGTTCTTC,TRBV29-1,-,TRBJ2-1,TRBD2
CASSQGVQGERQYF,TGCGCCAGCAGCCAAGGAGTTCAGGGGGAAAGACAGTACTTC,TRBV4-1,once,TRBJ2-7,TRBD1
CASKETGGAGYGYTF,TGCGCCAGCAAAGAGACAGGGGGCGCCGGCTATGGCTACACCTTC,TRBV5-1,-,TRBJ1-2,TRBD1
CASSSSGYEQYF,TGTGCCAGCAGTTCTTCAGGCTACGAGCAGTACTTC,TRBV6-5,-,TRBJ2-7,-
CASPSGATDTQYF,TGCGCCAGTCCTAGTGGGGCCACAGATACGCAGTATTTT,TRBV10-1,-,TRBJ2-3,-
CASSPGDSYEQYF,TGTGCCAGCAGCCCCGGTGATAGCTACGAGCAGTACTTC,TRBV9,-,TRBJ2-7,-
CASSYRGRNTEAFF,TGTGCCAGTAGCTACAGGGGGCGCAACACTGAAGCTTTCTTT,TRBV19,few,TRBJ1-1,TRBD1
CASSQRGDWVETQYF,TGCGCCAGCAGCCAACGTGGGGACTGGGTCGAGACCCAGTACTTC,TRBV4-1,-,TRBJ2-5,-
CASSSAGGNYNEQFF,TGCGCCAGCAGCTCCGCGGGAGGTAACTACAATGAGCAGTTCTTC,TRBV5-1,-,TRBJ2-1,TRBD2
CASSRFTGYNEQFF,TGTGCCAGCAGCCGATTTACAGGCTACAATGAGCAGTTCTTC,TRBV11-2,-,TRBJ2-1,-
CASSLDRDKNTGELFF,TGTGCCAGCAGCTTAGACCGGGACAAGAACACCGGGGAGCTGTTTTTT,TRBV11-1,few,TRBJ2-2,-
CASRVGLESPLHF,TGCGCCAGCAGAGTCGGGTTGGAGTCACCCCTCCACTTT,TRBV5-1,few,TRBJ1-6,-
CASSFDRDIAGELFF,TGTGCCAGCAGTTTTGACAGGGATATAGCCGGGGAGCTGTTTTTT,TRBV6-6,-,TRBJ2-2,TRBD1
CASSDGLAASEQYF,TGTGCCAGCAGTGACGGACTAGCGGCATCCGAGCAGTACTTC,TRBV6-1,-,TRBJ2-7,TRBD2
CAISESGLFNEKLFF,TGTGCCATCAGTGAGTCGGGACTGTTTAATGAAAAACTGTTTTTT,TRBV10-3,few,TRBJ1-4,-
CASSLPAVSKNIQYF,TGTGCCAGCAGTCTCCCGGCGGTGTCCAAAAACATTCAGTACTTC,TRBV28,-,TRBJ2-4,-
CASSDVGQGDYEQYF,TGTGCCAGCAGCGACGTGGGACAGGGGGACTACGAGCAGTACTTC,TRBV5-4,-,TRBJ2-7,TRBD1
CATSTGGAVYEQYF,TGTGCCACCAGCACGGGGGGGGCGGTGTACGAGCAGTACTTC,TRBV15,-,TRBJ2-7,TRBD2
CASSDRSGGYEQYF,TGTGCCAGCAGCGACCGTAGCGGGGGCTACGAGCAGTACTTC,TRBV5-4,once,TRBJ2-7,TRBD2
CASMASGGYNEQFF,TGTGCCAGCATGGCTAGCGGGGGGTACAATGAGCAGTTCTTC,TRBV27,once,TRBJ2-1,TRBD2
CASSLWHKETQYF,TGTGCCAGCAGCTTATGGCATAAAGAGACCCAGTACTTC,TRBV7-8,-,TRBJ2-5,-
CASSVGQGEGEKLFF,TGTGCCAGCAGCGTAGGACAGGGGGAAGGTGAAAAACTGTTTTTT,TRBV9,-,TRBJ1-4,TRBD1
CASTDLRATEAFF,TGTGCCAGCACCGACCTGCGGGCCACTGAAGCTTTCTTT,TRBV6-5,few,TRBJ1-1,-
CASSFSRGNEKLFF,TGTGCCAGCAGCTTTAGTAGGGGGAATGAAAAACTGTTTTTT,TRBV5-4,few,TRBJ1-4,-
CASSFAGSDGYTF,TGTGCCAGCAGTTTTGCAGGGTCGGATGGCTACACCTTC,TRBV28,-,TRBJ1-2,-
CASRPLSTDTQYF,TGTGCCAGCAGGCCACTTAGCACAGATACGCAGTATTTT,TRBV13,-,TRBJ2-3,-
CASSREETQYF,TGTGCCAGCAGCCGCGAGGAGACCCAGTACTTC,TRBV11-3,-,TRBJ2-5,-
CASSPSGGLGYTF,TGTGCCAGCAGTCCCTCGGGGGGGCTTGGCTACACCTTC,TRBV25-1,-,TRBJ1-2,-
CASSLWRDVYEQSF,TGTGCCAGCAGCTTGTGGCGGGACGTCTACGAGCAGTCCTTC,TRBV11-2,-,TRBJ2-7,-
CASSFYSNQPQHF,TGTGCCAGCAGCTTCTATAGCAATCAGCCCCAGCATTTT,TRBV7-9,-,TRBJ1-5,-
CASSLGPGEQYF,TGTGCCAGCAGCTTAGGGCCGGGCGAGCAGTACTTC,TRBV11-2,-,TRBJ2-7,-
CASSQGGGAYQETQYF,TGTGCCAGCAGCCAAGGCGGAGGGGCCTACCAAGAGACCCAGTACTTC,TRBV14,-,TRBJ2-5,-
CASSPDRVRSEAFF,TGTGCCAGCAGCCCGGACAGGGTGAGAAGTGAAGCTTTCTTT,TRBV6-5,-,TRBJ1-1,TRBD1
CASSQDFLGRETQYF,TGTGCCAGCAGCCAAGATTTCCTAGGTCGAGAGACCCAGTACTTC,TRBV14,-,TRBJ2-5,-
CASSGVYSNQPQHF,TGTGCCAGCAGTGGAGTCTATAGCAATCAGCCCCAGCATTTT,TRBV6-1,-,TRBJ1-5,-